This T cell receptor (beta chain) derives from a study of shared clonotypes between healthy human individuals. The assay was immunoSEQ multiplex PCR, and TCRdb's table has in-frame clones only and misses some. Among a few million clones listed, 93% were seen once. The CDR3 sequence is 16 residues long. Germline assignment: CDR1 MDHEN and CDR2 SYDVKM. The naive CD8 subset, CD45RO-negative cells positively selected for CCR7, excluded terminally differentiated effector memory CD45RA+ cells. This TCR was sampled from a man aged 18 to 30 in good health. Some clones in this sample may be carry-over from other donors' samples. The specimen sequenced was naive CD8+ T cells from PBMCs. This chain connects TRBV28 to TRBJ2-5, with D maybe TRBD1 (8 bases). TRBJ2-7 matches the DNA end more closely, so the J call is doubtful. The CDR3 DNA reads TGTGCCAGCAGCCAATCGCGGGGGACAGGTCCCCTCGAGCAGTACTTC. Its protein is CASSQSRGTGPLEQYF.